This TCR beta chain was found in a study of shared clonotypes between healthy human individuals. Profiled with immunoSEQ multiplex PCR; TCRdb holds only in-frame clones, not every one. Of around 340,000 clones listed, roughly 80% are singletons. Germline V gene lookup returns CDR1 SGHNT and CDR2 YYREEE (reference sequence). CDR3 length: 16 residues. The ends lost 0 bases at V and 0 bases at J; junction bases unmatched: 3. Partitioning of CD4+ cells yielded a CD45RA+ naive subset and a CD45RA-negative memory subset. This receptor was obtained from a man aged 25 to 40 in good health. The V call is TRBV5-4, the J call TRBJ2-3, with 8 bases that match TRBD2. Sequences were obtained from memory CD4+ T cells sorted from blood. Subset reported: CD45RA-negative fraction. CDR3 residues: CASSLGAGVSTDTQYF. The CDR3, as DNA: TGTGCCAGCAGCTTGGGAGCGGGAGTTAGCACAGATACGCAGTATTTT.